A single sample gave rise to the 6 T cell receptor beta chains below, sequenced in a study of blood T cell repertoires in COVID-19. This table comes from immunoSEQ multiplex PCR, and its TCRdb copy is limited to in-frame clones, with some not included. This table holds more than 35,000 clones, approximately 85% found once. Sequencing was performed on peripheral blood. All receptors derive from a human donor in a cohort sampled during active COVID-19.

This clone was observed a single time. The chain uses TRBV9 and TRBJ2-1; D remains unclear. Germline V gene data show CDR1 as SGDLS and CDR2 as YYNGEE. The CDR3 covers 15 residues. The V gene lost 2 bases and the J gene lost 2 bases, with 11 bases spanning the gap. CDR3 sequence: CASSVFTTTYNEQFF. The CDR3 region has the DNA TGTGCCAGCAGCGTCTTTACTACCACCTACAATGAGCAGTTCTTC.

The J gene is TRBJ2-3, the V gene TRBV20-1; 15 bases line up with TRBD2. The CDR3 loop spans 17 amino acids. Germline CDR1 is DFQATT and CDR2 is SNEGSKA (reference sequence). Trimming at V came to 3 bases and at J to 2 bases, leaving 6 bases not matched to a gene. The CDR3 loop is CSASGLAGGQSTDTQYF. CDR3 DNA: TGCAGTGCTAGTGGACTAGCGGGGGGGCAATCCACAGATACGCAGTATTTT.

This clone was recorded a few times. This chain connects TRBV7-6 to TRBJ2-5; TRBD2 matches at 9 bases. Per the germline V gene, CDR1 is SGHVS and CDR2 is FNYEAQ. This CDR3 spans 17 amino acids. The V and J ends lost 5 bases and 0 bases, in that order; junction bases with no gene match: 10. Written as DNA, the CDR3 is TGTGCCAGCAGCCCAGGACTAGCGTTACTGTACCAAGAGACCCAGTACTTC. It specifies CASSPGLALLYQETQYF. Full variable domain (outside the CDR3, taken from reference TRBV7-6 and TRBJ2-5): GAGVSQSPRYKVTKRGQDVALRCDPISGHVSLYWYRQALGQGPEFLTYFNYEAQQDKSGLPNDRFSAERPEGSISTLTIQRTEQRDSAMYRCASSPGLALLYQETQYFGPGTRLLVL.

The chain is built from TRBV11-2 and TRBJ1-5; 7 bases fit TRBD1. V dropped 3 bases and J dropped 4; count of bases not matched to a gene: 0. In germline, CDR1 is SGHAT, CDR2 FQNNGV. The CDR3 is made up of 13 amino acids. The CDR3 loop is CASSLDRNQPQHF. The CDR3 DNA reads as TGTGCCAGCAGCTTGGACAGGAATCAGCCCCAGCATTTT.

This chain uses TRBV5-4 with TRBJ2-3; 9 nucleotides line up with TRBD2. Germline values: CDR1 SGHNT, CDR2 YYREEE (reference sequence). This CDR3 comprises 16 residues. V lost 0 bases and J lost 5; bases outside the gene matches: 7. The CDR3 DNA follows: TGTGCCAGCAGCTTGGCCTTAGCGGGAGCGGAAGATACGCAGTATTTT. Translation gives CASSLALAGAEDTQYF.

The CDR3 is CASSLGASGTGGDTQYF. Here the CDR3 DNA reads TGTGCCAGCAGCTTAGGGGCTAGCGGGACCGGTGGGGATACGCAGTATTTT. V gene TRBV7-2 combines with J gene TRBJ2-3; TRBD2 matches 9 bases. CDR1 is SGHTA and CDR2 is FQGNSA in the germline V gene. CDR3 length: 17 residues. Losses at the gene ends were 1 base for V and 6 bases for J; bases not matched to a gene: 11. The variable domain in full, completed from reference TRBV7-2 and TRBJ2-3, reads GAGVSQSPSNKVTEKGKDVELRCDPISGHTALYWYRQSLGQGLEFLIYFQGNSAPDKSGLPSDRFSAERTGGSVSTLTIQRTQQEDSAVYLCASSLGASGTGGDTQYFGPGTRLTVL.